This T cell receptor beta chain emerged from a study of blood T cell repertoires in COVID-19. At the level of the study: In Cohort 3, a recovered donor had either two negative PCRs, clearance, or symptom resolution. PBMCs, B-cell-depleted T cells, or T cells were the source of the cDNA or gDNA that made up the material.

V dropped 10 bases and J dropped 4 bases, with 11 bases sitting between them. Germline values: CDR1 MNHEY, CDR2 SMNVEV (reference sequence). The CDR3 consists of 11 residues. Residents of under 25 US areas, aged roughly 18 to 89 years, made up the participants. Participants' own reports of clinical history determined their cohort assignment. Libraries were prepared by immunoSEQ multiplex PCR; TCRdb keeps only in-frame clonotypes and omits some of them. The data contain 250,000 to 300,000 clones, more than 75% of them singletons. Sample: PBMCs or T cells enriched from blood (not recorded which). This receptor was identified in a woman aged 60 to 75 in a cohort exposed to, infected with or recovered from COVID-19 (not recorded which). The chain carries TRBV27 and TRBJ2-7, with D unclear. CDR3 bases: TGTGCCACCACTGCCCGGTACGAGCAGTACTTC. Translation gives CATTARYEQYF.